Listed below are T cell receptor beta chains from one sample, sequenced in a study of cytomegalovirus exposure and HLA in healthy donors. This table comes from immunoSEQ multiplex PCR, and its TCRdb copy is limited to in-frame clones, with some not included. The table includes approximately 100,000 clones, 64% detected once. Input material: PBMCs. These TCRs come from a man in his sixties in good health and CMV-seronegative. CDR3s include the opening cysteine and the closing phenylalanine or tryptophan. The order of the fields is V gene, clone size, J gene, D gene, CDR3 DNA, CDR3 protein. A D gene is named only where the DNA matches it firmly. Rows give clone size only sometimes, using once, few, many, or a class for an expanded clone.

TRBV23-1	NA	TRBJ1-4	TRBD1	TGCGCCAGCAGTCAACCCCAGGGGGATCGGGCTAATGAAAAACTGTTTTTT	CASSQPQGDRANEKLFF
TRBV2	few	TRBJ2-2	NA	TGTGCCAGCAGTGACCGAGGGAACACCGGGGAGCTGTTTTTT	CASSDRGNTGELFF
TRBV5-1	NA	TRBJ2-5	NA	TGCGCCAGCAGCTTACAACAAGAGACCCAGTACTTC	CASSLQQETQYF
TRBV6-5	NA	TRBJ2-3	TRBD2	TGTGCCAGCAGTCCCCCCTTAGCGGGGTCAGATACGCAGTATTTT	CASSPPLAGSDTQYF
TRBV18	NA	TRBJ2-7	NA	TGTGCCAGCTCACCATCCGCCCTTAGCGAGCAGTACTTC	CASSPSALSEQYF
TRBV18	once	TRBJ1-3	TRBD1	TGTGCCAGCTCACCACCCGGGACAGGAATCTCTGGAAACACCATATATTTT	CASSPPGTGISGNTIYF
TRBV6-1	NA	TRBJ2-2	TRBD1	TGTGCCAGCAGCCCCAGGACAGGGGACACCGGGGAGCTGTTTTTT	CASSPRTGDTGELFF
TRBV7-3	few	TRBJ2-1	NA	TGTGCCAGCAGCTTACCGGGAGTCATTAATGAGCAGTTCTTC	CASSLPGVINEQFF
TRBV6-6	few	TRBJ2-1	NA	TGTGCCAGCAGTTACGCTCGGGATGAGCAGTTCTTC	CASSYARDEQFF
TRBV27	NA	TRBJ2-1	NA	TGTGCCAGCTGCCTTGGGGGCAGTAGGACCTACAATGAGCAGTTCTTC	CASCLGGSRTYNEQFF
TRBV10-3	few	TRBJ1-4	NA	TGTGCCATCAGTGGTGGCGGGGCTTCTAATGAAAAACTGTTTTTT	CAISGGGASNEKLFF
TRBV13	NA	TRBJ2-2	TRBD1	TGTGCCAGCAGCTTAGAGTTTGGGGACAGTGCAGACGGGGAGCTGTTTTTT	CASSLEFGDSADGELFF
TRBV4-1	NA	TRBJ1-1	TRBD1	TGCGCCAGCAGCCAGACCGGGACAGGGGTTGTAGCTTTCTTT	CASSQTGTGVVAFF
TRBV7-2	NA	TRBJ2-2	TRBD1	TGTGCCAGCAGCCGGGACAGGGCGGGCACCGGGGAGCTGTTTTTT	CASSRDRAGTGELFF
TRBV25-1	few	TRBJ1-1	TRBD1	TGTGCCAGCAGTGAATCTACGGACAGGGGAAGCACTGAAGCTTTCTTT	CASSESTDRGSTEAFF
TRBV7-6	few	TRBJ2-5	TRBD1	TGTGCCAGCACCCTACCTGGGACAGCGCAAGAGACCCAGTACTTC	CASTLPGTAQETQYF
TRBV5-4	NA	TRBJ1-5	TRBD1	TGTGCCAGCAGCTTGGACATAGACAGGGGGCGGTTTTATAGCAATCAGCCCCAGCATTTT	CASSLDIDRGRFYSNQPQHF
TRBV10-2	NA	TRBJ2-4	NA	TGCGCCAGCAGTTTGACAGTCTTAGCGGACATTCAGTACTTC	CASSLTVLADIQYF
TRBV21-1	NA	TRBJ1-2	NA	TGTGCCAGCAGCAAAGAGGGAGTTGGAGGGCCGGTTGGCTACACCTTC	CASSKEGVGGPVGYTF
TRBV27	NA	TRBJ2-2	NA	TGTGCCAGCAGTTTAAGCGGTCAGATCACCGGGGAGCTGTTTTTT	CASSLSGQITGELFF
TRBV2	NA	TRBJ1-1	NA	TGTGCCAGCAACGCCCAGAAGAACACTGAAGCTTTCTTT	CASNAQKNTEAFF
TRBV27	NA	TRBJ2-3	NA	TGTGCCAGCACAGGCCGCACAGATACGCAGTATTTT	CASTGRTDTQYF
TRBV12-5	NA	TRBJ1-5	TRBD1	TGTGCTAGTGGTTTGGGTACAGGGGTTCAGCCCCAGCATTTT	CASGLGTGVQPQHF
TRBV11-3	NA	TRBJ2-2	TRBD1	TGTGCCAGCAGCCTAGGGACAGCTCTAGGAACCGGGGAGCTGTTTTTT	CASSLGTALGTGELFF
TRBV15	NA	TRBJ1-2	NA	TGTGCCACCAGCAGAGGATCCACAGGGATGGGTGGCTACACCTTC	CATSRGSTGMGGYTF
TRBV4-2	few	TRBJ1-1	TRBD1	TGTGCCAGCAGCCGAAAGACAGGGCTGAACACTGAAGCTTTCTTT	CASSRKTGLNTEAFF
TRBV10-1	NA	TRBJ2-7	TRBD2	TGCGCCAGCAGCCCTACTAGCGGGAGTTTCGGCGAGCAGTACTTC	CASSPTSGSFGEQYF